A single sample is the source of the 5 T cell receptor beta chains below, sequenced in a study of blood T cell repertoires in COVID-19. The protocol was immunoSEQ multiplex PCR, while the TCRdb copy is restricted to in-frame clones and leaves out a portion. The sample includes 87,000 or so clones, roughly 91% of them seen just once. Sample: peripheral blood. These receptors all come from a man between 18 and 29 years old with COVID-19, enrolled during active disease.

V is TRBV28 and J is TRBJ1-6; D gene unclear. This CDR3 region has 12 residues. Trimming pared 3 bases from V and 9 bases from J, leaving 6 bases between. Germline CDR1 reads MDHEN; CDR2 reads SYDVKM. The CDR3 DNA is TGTGCCAGCAGTTTCCCTATTTCACCCCTCCACTTT. Amino acids: CASSFPISPLHF.

This clone was detected a few times. The chain is built from TRBV6-2 or TRBV6-3 and TRBJ2-5; D might be TRBD1 (5 bases). From germline, CDR1 is MNHEY and CDR2 SVGEGT. V was cut by 0 bases and J by 2 bases, with 10 bases left in between. This CDR3 is built from 15 residues. This chain's CDR3 is CASSYSGATQETQYF. As DNA, the CDR3 is TGTGCCAGCAGTTACTCAGGGGCGACACAAGAGACCCAGTACTTC.

The chain recombines TRBV30 with TRBJ1-5; D not certain. Trimming removed 6 bases from V and 0 bases from J, with 12 bases in between. Germline V gene lookup returns CDR1 GTSNPN and CDR2 SVGIG (reference sequence). The CDR3 covers 14 residues. The CDR3 sequence: CACQEGSSNQPQHF. The CDR3 DNA is TGTGCCTGCCAGGAAGGTTCTAGCAATCAGCCCCAGCATTTT.

The chain employs TRBV28 and TRBJ1-2; D may be TRBD1 (6 bases). Trimming removed 1 base from V and 8 bases from J, with 20 bases in between. Germline-derived CDR1 and CDR2 are MDHEN and SYDVKM. The CDR3 runs 16 residues. The CDR3 loop is CASSLYGRLQGEGYTF. CDR3 in DNA: TGTGCCAGCAGTTTATATGGGCGGTTACAGGGTGAGGGCTACACCTTC.

The V gene is TRBV30, the J gene TRBJ1-1; TRBD1 aligns across 8 bases. Germline V CDR1 and CDR2: GTSNPN, SVGIG (reference sequence). The length of the CDR3 is 13 residues. The V segment lost 0 bases and the J segment 4 bases; nucleotides outside the gene matches: 1. CDR3 nucleotide sequence: TGTGCCTGGAGTGTAACAGGGGGCACTGAAGCTTTCTTT. Translated: CAWSVTGGTEAFF.